This section outlines one T cell receptor beta chain sequence together with its context. This sample was taken from a study of OX40 agonist ivuxolimab in advanced cancers. The CDR3 sequence is 17 residues long. Germline V lookup: CDR1 KGHSH, CDR2 LQKENI. V shed 2 bases and J 2 bases; nucleotides not matched to a gene: 12. Generated by immunoSEQ multiplex PCR, the TCRdb table keeps only in-frame clones and is missing some. The sample has some 37,000 clones, approximately 80% seen once. The sequence derives from an adult with an advanced solid tumor such as melanoma, head and neck, liver or kidney cancer. The sample in question was CD4+ or CD8+ T cells sorted from blood, obtained in a trial of the OX40 agonist ivuxolimab. The chain uses TRBV18 and TRBJ2-7; TRBD2 matches 7 bases. The CDR3 region is CASSPVEPSGAAYEQYF. The CDR3 DNA is TGTGCCAGCTCACCAGTCGAGCCCAGCGGGGCAGCCTACGAGCAGTACTTC.